This T cell receptor (beta chain) was sequenced during a study of CD8 T cell repertoires and HIV-1 epitope variants (dated by TCRdb to 2018 to 2021). As for the study more broadly: Twenty-five peptides representing autologous and known Gag and Nef epitope variants were each used to stimulate T cells in separate culture wells. Among the control conditions were a peptide pool of CMV, EBV and flu, the Ebola AY9 epitope serving as a negative control, and a well with no peptide. The epitopes tested were three Gag epitope families plus Nef HW9 and YT9. T cells were enriched using the EasySep Human T Cell Enrichment Kit and then co-cultured with an equal number of autologous T cell-negative cells acting as antigen-presenting cells. Cultures were maintained for about ten days in IMDM with gentamicin, and half-media changes adding IL-2, IL-7 and IL-15 were performed on days 3 and 7. An aliquot of 1M T cells was saved as an uncultured baseline condition, separate from the approximately 87 T cell cultures. A total of some 83 T cell cultures were run, with each culture condition done in triplicate except for one peptide, which was done in duplicate.

The EasySep Human CD8+ T Cell Enrichment Kit was used on day 10 to isolate CD8+ T cells from every culture. The investigation overall reported the following: Nine antigen-specific TCR beta clonotypes were identified, and six of them appeared cross-reactive for autologous or known escape epitope variants. Only TCR beta chains were identified by the assay, and proliferation to antigen, not T cell function or cytokine profile, was indicated. The Nef KF9 family was recognized by five clonotypes and the HW9 family by one, and no responses to the TAALDMSHF plasma variant were observed.

TCR beta CDR3 regions were sequenced at survey depth on the immunoSEQ platform. The QIAamp DNA micro kit was used to extract genomic DNA from every cultured and uncultured CD8+ T cell population. For the original study's pipeline: Samples with fewer than 5,000 productive reads were excluded, which removed about 7% of the roughly 80 HIV peptide-stimulated cultures. Sequences were trimmed to CDR3 by a MANAFEST web app, and nonproductive sequences, CDR3s under 5 amino acids, and sequences not starting with C or ending with F/W were removed. Antigen-specific clonotypes had to expand in at least 2 of 3 replicates versus no-peptide control at FDR 0.01, only within one epitope family. Specific clonotypes also needed at least fivefold higher frequency than in wells stimulated with peptides from other epitope families. Entries here come from immuneACCESS through TCRdb and include only in-frame sequences with V and J called. Some clones fail to appear in such tables; in the studies checked, an unresolved V gene covers under half of the shortfall, and the cause of the remainder is unknown. D and trimming come from the DNA, and the V and J calls and clone size come from that table. Here the sample has roughly 6,000 clones; 66% occur a single time. The ten largest clones take up around 43% of the sample.

This clone turned up a few times. This receptor's antigen is unknown. It has no much larger one-base neighbor in the sample; base qualities were not kept. The specimen was cultured CD8+ T cells derived from PBMCs. The sequence was collected from a male donor with HIV.

The nucleotide sequence is given as TGTGCCAGCAGTGAACCCGGGACAGGGTACGGCTACACCTTC. Translation gives CASSEPGTGYGYTF. The rearranged chain carries TRBV6-1 and TRBJ1-2; TRBD1 aligns with 9 central bases. The junction shows trimming of 2 bases on V and 8 bases on J, and the gene matches do not reach 6 bases of it. From the cysteine through the phenylalanine, the CDR3 covers 14 amino acids. The sequence is cut down to CDR3 DNA, 42 bases in frame from base 1. The germline V gene sets CDR1 to MNHNS and CDR2 to SASEGT.